Shown below are 32 T cell receptor beta chains from a single sample sequenced in a study of Graves' ophthalmopathy and Graves' hyperthyroidism. CDR3 regions of TCR beta were amplified from RNA transcripts. The library came from an HTBI-primed first-round RT-PCR and a second-round multiplex PCR. TCRdb fed the multiplex PCR reads into MiXCR, producing one record per CDR3 protein. Among about 640,000 distinct CDR3 sequences, about two fifths were seen once, and the ten largest hold around 3.3%. The sequencing input was peripheral blood. These receptors originate from an adult man with Graves' ophthalmopathy.

This chain uses TRBV6-5 with TRBJ2-7; 7 nucleotides line up with TRBD1. The junction had 11 bases not matched to a gene; V was cut back by 5 bases and J by 4 bases. The CDR3 runs to 15 residues. Germline-derived CDR1 and CDR2 are MNHEY and SVGAGI. The CDR3 sequence: CASSHPWTGSYEQYF. CDR3 bases: TGTGCCAGCAGTCACCCGTGGACAGGTTCTTACGAGCAGTACTTC.

The chain combines TRBV11-2 with TRBJ2-6; a possible D gene is TRBD1 (5 bases). Trimming took off 8 bases at V and 2 bases at J, with 10 bases between the two ends. There are 14 residues in the CDR3. In germline, CDR1 is SGHAT, CDR2 FQNNGV. The CDR3 DNA reads TGTGCCAGCGCGCCCAGGGCTGGGGCCAACGTCCTGACTTTC. This sequence encodes CASAPRAGANVLTF.

This clonotype was seen many times. This chain links TRBV7-2 with TRBJ2-5; the D gene is possibly TRBD1 (6 bases). The CDR3 runs 15 residues. The germline gives CDR1 SGHTA, CDR2 FQGNSA. The V end was cut by 1 base, the J end by 3 bases, with 12 bases between. The CDR3 nucleotides read TGTGCCAGCAGCTTAGATCCCCGGACAGAAGAGACCCAGTACTTC. This codes for CASSLDPRTEETQYF.

The table lists this clonotype with a few counts. The rearrangement joins TRBV7-7 to TRBJ2-5; tentatively, D is TRBD2 (6 bases). V lost 11 bases to trimming and J lost 2 bases, with 15 bases between them. CDR3 length: 13 residues. Germline V gene lookup returns CDR1 SSHAT and CDR2 FNYEAQ (reference sequence). CDR3 sequence (DNA): TGTGCCTGGAGTGAACTAGCTCAAGAGACCCAGTACTTC. Its protein is CAWSELAQETQYF.

This chain joins TRBV4-1 and TRBJ1-2; TRBD1 might be the D (5 bases). Germline values: CDR1 MGHRA, CDR2 YSYEKL. Between the trimmed V and J ends, which lost 6 bases and 4 bases, there was a span of 15 bases. The CDR3 spans 14 residues. CDR3 nucleotide sequence: TGCGCCAGCAGTCCCGTGGGGGGGGGCTATGGCTACACCTTC. It codes for CASSPVGGGYGYTF.

This clonotype occurred many times. CDR3 protein: CASRPDRGRITEAFF. The CDR3 region has the DNA TGTGCCAGCAGGCCCGACAGGGGGCGAATCACTGAAGCTTTCTTT. This chain connects TRBV12-3 or TRBV12-4 to TRBJ1-1; 10 positions agree with TRBD1. The CDR3 sequence is 15 residues long. The J segment lost 4 bases and the V segment lost 6 bases, leaving 8 bases of the junction unmatched.

This clonotype has a handful of counts. This sequence joins TRBV10-3 and TRBJ2-6, with D possibly being TRBD1 (6 bases). The CDR3 is made up of 15 amino acids. V shed 10 bases and J shed 0 bases, with 13 bases lying between them. The germline V gene encodes CDR1 ENHRY and CDR2 SYGVKD. The CDR3 here is CASQGIRSGANVLTF. CDR3 DNA sequence: TGTGCCAGTCAGGGGATACGCTCTGGGGCCAACGTCCTGACTTTC.

V is TRBV27 and J is TRBJ2-7, with D perhaps TRBD2 (6 bases). The CDR3 contains 12 residues. CDR1 and CDR2 from the germline V gene are MNHEY and SMNVEV (reference sequence). V was clipped by 5 bases and J by 6 bases, with 11 bases between them. The CDR3 region is CASSGRRGEQYF. The CDR3 bases are TGTGCCAGCAGTGGCAGGCGGGGCGAGCAGTACTTC.

This clonotype appeared a few times. The gene calls are TRBV30 and TRBJ1-2, with D unresolved. Trimming pared 4 bases from V and 8 bases from J, leaving 14 bases between. The V gene's germline CDR1 is GTSNPN and CDR2 SVGIG (reference sequence). There are 12 residues in the CDR3. The CDR3 sequence: CAWTLKGEGYTF. The CDR3, as DNA: TGTGCCTGGACCCTGAAGGGTGAAGGCTACACCTTC. The whole variable domain, filled in from reference TRBV30 and TRBJ1-2, reads SQTIHQWPATLVQPVGSPLSLECTVEGTSNPNLYWYRQAAGRGLQLLFYSVGIGQISSEVPQNLSASRPQDRQFILSSKKLLLSDSGFYLCAWTLKGEGYTFGSGTRLTVV.

In the case of this clonotype: The junction differs from germline at one of its ends, possibly a read error. This chain connects TRBV25-1 to TRBJ2-3; unclear D gene. The CDR3 consists of 17 residues. Germline lookup yields CDR1 MGHDK and CDR2 SYGVNS. CDR3 DNA sequence: TGCGCCAGCAGCTTGGCCATCCGACGCTTAAGCACAGATACGCAGTATTTT. Amino acid sequence: CASSLAIRRLSTDTQYF.

The V and J genes are TRBV25-1 and TRBJ1-1, with no clear D. V was shortened by 7 bases and J by 0 bases, with 12 bases between the two germline ends. CDR3 length: 14 amino acids. Looked up from germline, CDR1 is MGHDK and CDR2 is SYGVNS. The CDR3, as DNA: TGTGCCAGCACCCTGGAGGCGCTGAACACTGAAGCTTTCTTT. Protein product: CASTLEALNTEAFF.

As concerns this clonotype: The germline gene is not matched at one end of the junction; a read error may be the cause. CDR3 nucleotide sequence: TGTGCCAGCGGTGAAGCCGCAGGCGACCTCCACTTT. Translation: CASGEAAGDLHF. V gene TRBV2 combines with J gene TRBJ1-6; no definite D call. The CDR3 totals 12 residues. Per germline, CDR1 SNHLY and CDR2 FYNNEI.

The rearrangement links TRBV10-3 to TRBJ2-3; tentative D call: TRBD1 (5 bases). This CDR3 is 14 amino acids long. Germline V gene data show CDR1 as ENHRY and CDR2 as SYGVKD. Trimming stripped 8 bases from V and 5 bases from J, with 17 bases between. The CDR3 here is CAISEESDRDTQYF. The CDR3 DNA is TGTGCCATCTCTGAAGAGTCCGACAGAGATACGCAGTATTTT.

In its sample, this clonotype was seen many times. At one end, the junction sequence differs from germline, possibly due to a read error. CDR3 loop: CASSLASVGTGAFF. The CDR3 DNA is TGCGCCAGCAGCTTGGCCTCGGTAGGGACTGGAGCTTTCTTT. The chain couples TRBV5-1 to TRBJ1-1; D is perhaps TRBD1 (5 bases). Germline assignment: CDR1 SGHRS and CDR2 YFSETQ. This CDR3 spans 14 amino acids.

This clonotype came up a few times. The chain has TRBV7-3 and TRBJ2-2; D is possibly TRBD2 (7 bases). The CDR3 covers 16 residues. The germline V and J ends were trimmed by 2 bases and 5 bases, with 15 bases remaining between them. In germline, CDR1 is SGHTA, CDR2 FQGTGA. CDR3 DNA sequence: TGTGCCAGCAGCTTACAGTCCGGGGGGCGAACCGGGGAGCTGTTTTTT. Protein sequence: CASSLQSGGRTGELFF.

Ten or more counts support this clonotype. The rearrangement joins TRBV20-1 to TRBJ2-5; D call uncertain. The CDR3 has 12 amino acids. Trimming removed 0 bases at V and 7 bases at J, with 9 bases between. Germline CDR1 reads DFQATT; CDR2 reads SNEGSKA (reference sequence). This CDR3 reads CSARDTDGTQYF. CDR3 bases: TGCAGTGCTAGAGATACAGACGGGACCCAGTACTTC.

This clonotype has at least ten counts. This chain links TRBV10-3 with TRBJ1-1, with a tentative D call TRBD1 (6 bases). The V and J ends lost 6 bases and 1 base respectively, with 15 bases between them. The CDR3 totals 15 residues. Per the germline V gene, CDR1 is ENHRY and CDR2 is SYGVKD. The CDR3 DNA sequence: TGTGCCATCAGGGGAGGGGGGGCGCAGAACACTGAAGCTTTCTTT. It translates to CAIRGGGAQNTEAFF.

This clonotype was seen a single time. Given a much more abundant clone one base away, this may be a read error. The V and J genes are TRBV7-8 and TRBJ2-5; D might be TRBD2 (6 bases). Germline loops: CDR1 SGHVS, CDR2 FQNEAQ. The CDR3 is 15 amino acids. Trimming cost V 5 bases and J 5 bases, with 18 bases left between them. Written as DNA, the CDR3 is TGTGCCAGCAGCACCCGAACTAGGAGGGGCGAGACCCAGTACTTC. It encodes CASSTRTRRGETQYF.

This clonotype was seen repeatedly, ten times or more. The chain employs TRBV7-9 and TRBJ2-2; D is perhaps TRBD2 (6 bases). This CDR3 is built from 15 residues. Germline CDR1 SEHNR, CDR2 FQNEAQ (reference sequence). V shed 5 bases and J shed 4 bases, with 14 bases lying between them. The CDR3 DNA is TGTGCCAGCAGCCCCGGCCGGGGAGGCACCGGGGAGCTGTTTTTT. Its protein product is CASSPGRGGTGELFF.

The chain joins TRBV2 to TRBJ2-3; TRBD2 is a possible D gene (5 bases). Germline V gene sequence: CDR1 SNHLY, CDR2 FYNNEI. CDR3 length: 15 residues. V lost 4 bases and J lost 0, with 11 bases in between. The CDR3 nucleotides read TGTGCCAGCAGTGCGGGGAGAATAAGCACAGATACGCAGTATTTT. This translates into CASSAGRISTDTQYF.

The chain recombines TRBV11-2 with TRBJ2-7; 13 bases fit TRBD2. J gave up 4 bases and V 7 bases, and 19 bases lay outside the gene matches. This CDR3 spans 19 amino acids. Germline-derived CDR1 and CDR2 are SGHAT and FQNNGV. This chain's CDR3 is CASKQLNPPTSGGMYEQYF. The CDR3 DNA follows: TGTGCCAGCAAGCAACTCAACCCCCCGACTAGCGGGGGGATGTACGAGCAGTACTTC.

The rearrangement joins TRBV7-2 to TRBJ2-2; TRBD1 might be the D (6 bases). The germline V gene has CDR1 SGHTA and CDR2 FQGNSA. CDR3 length equals 16 residues. The V end was cut by 5 bases, the J end by 0 bases, with 13 bases between. CDR3 in amino acids: CASSPTGTANTGELFF. The CDR3 bases are TGTGCCAGCAGCCCGACAGGAACTGCGAACACCGGGGAGCTGTTTTTT. The entire variable domain, with the rest obtained from reference TRBV7-2 and TRBJ2-2, is as follows: GAGVSQSPSNKVTEKGKDVELRCDPISGHTALYWYRQSLGQGLEFLIYFQGNSAPDKSGLPSDRFSAERTGGSVSTLTIQRTQQEDSAVYLCASSPTGTANTGELFFGEGSRLTVL.

This clonotype was detected many times. J is TRBJ1-1 and V is TRBV5-8, with TRBD1 identical over 8 bases. The germline gives CDR1 SGHTS, CDR2 YDEGEE. Trimming at V came to 1 base and at J to 5 bases, leaving 10 bases not matched to a gene. The CDR3 extends over 16 amino acids. The CDR3 sequence is CASSLTIDRGRTEAFF. As DNA, the CDR3 is TGTGCCAGCAGCTTGACGATAGACAGGGGAAGGACTGAAGCTTTCTTT. Full variable domain (rest looked up from reference TRBV5-8 and TRBJ1-1): EAGVTQSPTHLIKTRGQQATLRCSPISGHTSVYWYQQALGLGLQFLLWYDEGEERNRGNFPPRFSGRQFPNYSSELNVNALELEDSALYLCASSLTIDRGRTEAFFGQGTRLTVV.

This clonotype was counted a few times. With a much larger clone just one base away, this may be a read error. V usage is TRBV29-1 and J usage is TRBJ2-7, with D tentatively TRBD1 (5 bases). From germline, CDR1 is SQVTM and CDR2 ANQGSEA. This CDR3 comprises 12 residues. Between the trimmed V and J ends, which lost 7 bases and 5 bases, there was a span of 15 bases. The CDR3, as DNA: TGCAGCGCCACGACAGATTTCCACGAGCAGTACTTC. Translating gives CSATTDFHEQYF.

This clonotype was observed once. Being one base from a much bigger clone, this may be a read error. The J gene is TRBJ2-2, the V gene TRBV2; no clear D gene. Per the germline V gene, CDR1 is SNHLY and CDR2 is FYNNEI. V lost 0 bases to trimming and J lost 10 bases, with 6 bases between them. CDR3 length equals 12 residues. This CDR3 is CASSEAREELFF. CDR3 nucleotide sequence: TGTGCCAGCAGTGAAGCTAGAGAGGAGCTGTTTTTT.

The table lists this clonotype with many counts. V is TRBV2 and J is TRBJ1-1; D gene ambiguous. V dropped 6 bases and J dropped 3 bases, with 14 bases sitting between them. CDR3 length equals 14 residues. The germline V gene encodes CDR1 SNHLY and CDR2 FYNNEI. CDR3 DNA sequence: TGTGCCAGCAGGCGCCGTCTTGGGGACACTGAAGCTTTCTTT. It encodes CASRRRLGDTEAFF.

The chain links TRBV11-2 to TRBJ2-2; D possibly matches TRBD1 or TRBD2 (5 bases each). Germline V gene data show CDR1 as SGHAT and CDR2 as FQNNGV. The CDR3 consists of 13 residues. Trimming stripped 5 bases from V and 9 bases from J, with 13 bases between. The DNA for the CDR3 is TGTGCCAGCAGCCCGCCCGGGACCCGGGAGCTGTTTTTT. This gives the protein CASSPPGTRELFF.

Comment on this clonotype: The junction shows a germline mismatch at one end, possibly a read error. The chain employs TRBV5-1 and TRBJ2-6; 7 bases match TRBD1. Germline lookup yields CDR1 SGHRS and CDR2 YFSETQ. CDR3 length: 19 amino acids. For the CDR3, the DNA is TGCGCCACCCAGTTCGGTCCCGGGACAGACTATTCTGTGGCCAACGTCCTGACTTTC. Residues: CATQFGPGTDYSVANVLTF.

This sequence joins TRBV5-1 and TRBJ2-3; the D gene is possibly TRBD2 (5 bases). The V end lost 5 bases, the J end lost 2 bases, and 12 bases lay between the germline ends. The CDR3 contains 14 residues. Germline assignment: CDR1 SGHRS and CDR2 YFSETQ. The CDR3 loop reads CASRGDYFTDTQYF. The CDR3 region has the DNA TGCGCCAGCAGAGGTGACTACTTCACAGATACGCAGTATTTT.

This rearrangement joins TRBV10-3 to TRBJ1-2, with 9 bases lining up with TRBD1. The CDR3 is 15 amino acids. Germline V lookup: CDR1 ENHRY, CDR2 SYGVKD. Unmatched junction bases numbered 5, after V lost 6 bases and J lost 0 bases. This CDR3 reads CAIREGQGANYGYTF. CDR3 nucleotides: TGTGCCATCAGAGAGGGACAGGGAGCTAACTATGGCTACACCTTC.

This clonotype was counted at least ten times. The rearrangement uses TRBV2 and TRBJ2-5; the D is unclear. Germline CDR1 SNHLY, CDR2 FYNNEI. The CDR3 consists of 13 residues. The DNA for the CDR3 is TGTGCAGCAGCGTCGCAGGTCCAAGAGACCCAGTACTTC. Its translation: CAAASQVQETQYF.

This clonotype came up a few times. This chain connects TRBV5-1 to TRBJ2-7; D gene ambiguous. Looked up from germline, CDR1 is SGHRS and CDR2 is YFSETQ. Trimming stripped 1 base from V and 0 bases from J, with 8 bases between. The CDR3 is 14 residues long. The CDR3 spells CASSLIHNSYEQYF. The CDR3 nucleotides read TGCGCCAGCAGCTTGATTCACAACTCCTACGAGCAGTACTTC. The variable domain in full, with the rest retrieved from reference TRBV5-1 and TRBJ2-7, is KAGVTQTPRYLIKTRGQQVTLSCSPISGHRSVSWYQQTPGQGLQFLFEYFSETQRNKGNFPGRFSGRQFSNSRSEMNVSTLELGDSALYLCASSLIHNSYEQYFGPGTRLTVT.